This T cell receptor (beta chain) derives from a study of CD8+ T cells in alopecia areata. RNA was isolated and reverse transcribed to cDNA, the sequencing template. Measured with immunoSEQ multiplex PCR; TCRdb has only the in-frame clones, and not every one. The table records 70,000 or so clones, over 25% of them present only once. Treatment described: oral pan-JAK inhibitor, 5-10 mg twice daily. V lost 3 bases and J lost 7; bases outside the gene matches: 10. CDR1 is LGHNA and CDR2 is YSLEER in the germline V gene. CDR3 length equals 16 residues. This clone has more than one count but fewer than ten.

The material sequenced was CD8+ T cells sorted from blood, taken at week 4, from a patient treated with tofacitinib. The chain employs TRBV4-3 and TRBJ2-1; TRBD1 aligns across 9 bases. This clonotype originated in a human donor with alopecia areata. The CDR3 loop is CASSQYRTGVFNEQFF. Written as DNA, the CDR3 is TGCGCCAGCAGCCAGTATCGGACAGGGGTTTTTAATGAGCAGTTCTTC.